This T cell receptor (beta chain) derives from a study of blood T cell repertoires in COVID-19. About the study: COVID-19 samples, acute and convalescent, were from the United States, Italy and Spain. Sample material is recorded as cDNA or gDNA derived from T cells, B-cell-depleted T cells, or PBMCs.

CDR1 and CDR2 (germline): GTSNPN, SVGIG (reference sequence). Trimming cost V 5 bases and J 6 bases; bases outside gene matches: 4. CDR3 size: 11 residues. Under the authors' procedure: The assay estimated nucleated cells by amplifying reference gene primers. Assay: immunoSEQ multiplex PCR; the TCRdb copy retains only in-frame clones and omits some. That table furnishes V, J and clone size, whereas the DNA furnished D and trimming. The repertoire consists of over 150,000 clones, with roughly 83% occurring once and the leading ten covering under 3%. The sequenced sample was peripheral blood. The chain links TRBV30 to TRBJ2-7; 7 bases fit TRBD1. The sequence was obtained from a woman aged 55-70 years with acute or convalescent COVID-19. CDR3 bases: TGTGCCTGGGCGACAGGGTCCGAGCAGTACTTC. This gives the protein CAWATGSEQYF.